The text below deals with one T cell receptor (beta chain). CDR3 length: 15 amino acids. The germline V gene has CDR1 SGHTA and CDR2 FQGNSA. After constant-region reverse-primer amplification, full-length variable regions underwent semi-nested PCR with Nested Universal Primer A. TCRdb called the 5' RACE reads again in MiXCR, with one record for every CDR3 protein. The sample lists about 54,000 distinct CDR3 sequences; 17% were seen once. Sample: naive CD4+ T cells sorted from blood. Subset of the sample: naive CD4+ T cells, CD4+CD45RA+CD25-. The chain links TRBV7-2 to TRBJ1-5, with TRBD1 identical over 7 bases. The receptor's source is a female donor with breast cancer. In nucleotides, the CDR3 is TGTGTCAACAGCTTAGAGGGACAGCCATCTCAGCCCCAGCATTTT. This sequence encodes CVNSLEGQPSQPQHF.